The rows below give T cell receptor beta chains drawn from one sample of a study of breast tumors, draining lymph nodes, adjacent tissues. TCRdb redid the calling of the multiplex PCR reads with MiXCR, one entry per CDR3 protein. Of about 140,000 distinct CDR3 sequences in the sample, approximately 32% are singletons; the top ten hold 2.3%. The specimen sequenced was axillary lymph node tissue. These receptors originate from a female donor with breast cancer. Some clones in this sample may be carry-over from other donors' samples. Both conserved end residues are part of each CDR3. A D gene is named only where the DNA matches it firmly. Size values are once, few and many counts, or a class for expanded clones, and some rows have none.

clone size	V gene	D gene	J gene	CDR3 DNA	CDR3 protein
.	TRBV6-6	.	TRBJ1-1	TGTGCCAGCAGTGTGAGCACTGAAGCTTTCTTT	CASSVSTEAFF
few	TRBV7-9	.	TRBJ1-1	TGTGCCAGCAGCGAGGACAGTGGGACTGAAGCTTTCTTT	CASSEDSGTEAFF
many	TRBV6-5	.	TRBJ2-1	TGTGCCAGCAGCGAAATGCGATACAATGAGCAGTTCTTC	CASSEMRYNEQFF
many	TRBV20-1	.	TRBJ2-1	TGCAGTGCCACGCATTTCGCGGACAATGAGCAGTTCTTC	CSATHFADNEQFF
many	TRBV28	TRBD1	TRBJ1-2	TGTGCCAGCAGGGAAGGACAGGGATTTTATGGCTACACCTTC	CASREGQGFYGYTF
.	TRBV5-5	.	TRBJ1-6	TGTGCCAGCAGCTTCGGACAGACTAATAATTCACCCCTCCACTTT	CASSFGQTNNSPLHF
many	TRBV14	.	TRBJ1-3	TGTGCCAGCAGCCACGGAAACACCATATATTTT	CASSHGNTIYF
many	TRBV6-1	.	TRBJ1-4	TGTGCCAGCACCTTGGTGGGTTTAGAGCATGAAAAACTGTTTTTT	CASTLVGLEHEKLFF
many	TRBV7-2	TRBD1	TRBJ1-5	TGTGCCAGCAGCTTTTTGACAGGGATTAGCAATCAGCCCCAGCATTTT	CASSFLTGISNQPQHF
few	TRBV6-5	.	TRBJ2-5	TGTGCCAGCAGTCCCCAAAAGGGGAGCAATCAGCCCCAGTACTTC	CASSPQKGSNQPQYF
.	TRBV19	TRBD1	TRBJ2-4	TGTGCCAGTAGTACGCCGACAGGGGGTCTAGCCAAAAACATTCAGTCCTTC	CASSTPTGGLAKNIQSF
.	TRBV7-9	.	TRBJ2-5	TGTGCCAGCAGCAGGCCTCAGGGACAAGAGACCCAGTACTTC	CASSRPQGQETQYF
.	TRBV19	.	TRBJ2-6	TGTGCCAGTAGAGGACAGGGGGCCAACGTCCTGACTTTC	CASRGQGANVLTF
many	TRBV7-2	.	TRBJ2-1	TGTGCCAGCAGCTTAGAGGGGAACTCCTACAATGAGCAGTTCTTC	CASSLEGNSYNEQFF
many	TRBV6-5	.	TRBJ1-5	TGTGCCAGCAGCGATGACAGGAGTAGCAATCAGCCCCAGCATTTT	CASSDDRSSNQPQHF
many	TRBV12-5	TRBD1	TRBJ2-5	TGTGCTAGTGGTTTGGGGACAGGGGTCACCCAGTACTTC	CASGLGTGVTQYF
many	TRBV6-5	.	TRBJ1-4	TGTGCCAGCAGCTACGGGGGTGGTATAGCTAATGAAAAACTGTTTTTT	CASSYGGGIANEKLFF
many	TRBV6-5	TRBD2	TRBJ2-5	TGTGCCAGCAGTTATAGTCTAGCGGGGGGGCTTGGGACCCAGTACTTC	CASSYSLAGGLGTQYF
many	TRBV4-2	.	TRBJ2-1	TGTGCCAGCAGCCAACGTGGGGGTAATGAGCAGTTCTTC	CASSQRGGNEQFF
.	TRBV2	.	TRBJ2-1	TGTGCCAGCAAGTTTCTGACCCGTTACAATGAGCAGTTCTTC	CASKFLTRYNEQFF
.	TRBV7-3	.	TRBJ1-4	TGTGCCAGCAGCTTTTTCAGCGCTACTAATGAAAAACTGTTTTTT	CASSFFSATNEKLFF
many	TRBV18	TRBD1	TRBJ1-4	TGTGCCAGCTCACAGGGACAGGGGGCGTCTTTTGAAAAACTGTTTTTT	CASSQGQGASFEKLFF
many	TRBV7-8	TRBD1	TRBJ2-7	TGTGCCAGCAGCCCCCCGACAGGGGGCCACTACGAGCAGTACTTC	CASSPPTGGHYEQYF
many	TRBV6-4	.	TRBJ1-2	TGTGCCAGCAGTGACTCGGACCGGGGCCGCTACACCTTC	CASSDSDRGRYTF
many	TRBV7-8	.	TRBJ1-5	TGTGCCAGCAGCTCAGCCAGACAGGGCAATCAGCCCCAGCATTTT	CASSSARQGNQPQHF